These T cell receptor beta chains were read from a single sample in a study of human T cells and chemical hapten exposure. MiXCR, applied by TCRdb to the RACE reads, yields one record per CDR3 protein. The table lists about 46,000 distinct CDR3 sequences, 4.3% of them singletons. What was sequenced was whole blood. Source of these receptors: a female donor in good health. Some clones in this sample may be carry-over from other donors' samples. The CDR3 runs from the conserved cysteine through the conserved F or W. Each record gives: clone size, J gene, V gene, D gene, CDR3 DNA, CDR3 protein. D genes are given only for firm matches. Clone size, where shown, is once, few, many, or a class for clones that have expanded.

size: many
J: TRBJ2-5
V: TRBV6-2/TRBV6-3
D: TRBD1
DNA: TGTGCCAGCAGCCCCGGGACAGGGGTCCGAGAGACCCAGTACTTC
CDR3: CASSPGTGVRETQYF

size: many
J: TRBJ1-1
V: TRBV7-9
D: -
DNA: TGTGCCAGCAGCTTTAGGAGGGTGGCTTTCTTT
CDR3: CASSFRRVAFF

size: many
J: TRBJ2-3
V: TRBV12-3/TRBV12-4
D: -
DNA: TGTGCCAGCAGTTTGTCCGGACTATCCACAGATACGCAGTATTTT
CDR3: CASSLSGLSTDTQYF

size: many
J: TRBJ1-3
V: TRBV7-8
D: -
DNA: TGTGCCAGCAGCTTAGTGGGGACACTAGGGCGGAACACCATATATTTT
CDR3: CASSLVGTLGRNTIYF

size: few
J: TRBJ1-1
V: TRBV5-1
D: -
DNA: TGCGCCAGCAGCTTCCGGAAGAACACTGAAGCTTTCTTT
CDR3: CASSFRKNTEAFF

size: many
J: TRBJ2-5
V: TRBV7-9
D: -
DNA: TGTGCCAGCAGCCCGAGTCGTGTCAGGGGTTTCGAGACCCAGTACTTC
CDR3: CASSPSRVRGFETQYF

size: -
J: TRBJ2-2
V: TRBV5-4
D: TRBD2
DNA: TGTGCCAGCACCTCCCCCGGACTAGCGGGGGGGGACGGGGAGCTGTTTTTT
CDR3: CASTSPGLAGGDGELFF

size: many
J: TRBJ2-2
V: TRBV12-3/TRBV12-4
D: TRBD1
DNA: TGTGCCAGCAGCCGACAGGGGGGACCCGGGGAGCTGTTTTTT
CDR3: CASSRQGGPGELFF

size: many
J: TRBJ1-4
V: TRBV10-3
D: -
DNA: TGTGCCACCCAAGGGGGGGATGAAAAACTGTTTTTT
CDR3: CATQGGDEKLFF

size: many
J: TRBJ1-1
V: TRBV20-1
D: -
DNA: TGCAGTGCTAGGCAAACCGGGGACACTGAAGCTTTCTTT
CDR3: CSARQTGDTEAFF

size: many
J: TRBJ2-7
V: TRBV20-1
D: TRBD1
DNA: TGCAGTGCTAACCGCGACAGGGGCTACGAGCAGTACTTC
CDR3: CSANRDRGYEQYF

size: many
J: TRBJ1-1
V: TRBV27
D: -
DNA: TGTGCCAGCAGTTTATTTGATGGGGGTACTGAAGCTTTCTTT
CDR3: CASSLFDGGTEAFF

size: few
J: TRBJ1-1
V: TRBV20-1
D: -
DNA: TGCAGTGCTAGAGTGGCCCTGAACACTGAAGCTTTCTTT
CDR3: CSARVALNTEAFF

size: many
J: TRBJ2-5
V: TRBV19
D: TRBD1
DNA: TGTGCCAGTAGTATAGATTCCGGGACAGAAGAGACCCAGTACTTC
CDR3: CASSIDSGTEETQYF

size: many
J: TRBJ1-5
V: TRBV29-1
D: -
DNA: TGCAGCGTTTCAAACGGGAAGGGGGGTGATCAGCCCCAGCATTTT
CDR3: CSVSNGKGGDQPQHF

size: many
J: TRBJ2-7
V: TRBV29-1
D: TRBD1
DNA: TGCAGCGTTGCCGGGACAGGGGCATTGGCCTACGAGCAGTACTTC
CDR3: CSVAGTGALAYEQYF

size: many
J: TRBJ1-4
V: TRBV7-9
D: -
DNA: TGTGCCAGCAGCCCTCCTGGTGAAAAACTGTTTTTT
CDR3: CASSPPGEKLFF

size: many
J: TRBJ2-3
V: TRBV12-3/TRBV12-4
D: TRBD2
DNA: TGTGCCAGCAGTCCGACTAGCGGGGGGCCGAGCGGGGATACGCAGTATTTT
CDR3: CASSPTSGGPSGDTQYF

size: many
J: TRBJ2-2
V: TRBV6-1
D: -
DNA: TGTGCCAGCAGCCCACCCAGGGGGGGGGCGTTAGGCCACGGGGAGCTGTTTTTT
CDR3: CASSPPRGGALGHGELFF

size: many
J: TRBJ2-2
V: TRBV5-1
D: TRBD2
DNA: TGCGCCAGCAGTCCGGGACTAGCGGGGGACCCGAACACCGGGGAGCTGTTTTTT
CDR3: CASSPGLAGDPNTGELFF

size: many
J: TRBJ1-6
V: TRBV7-2
D: -
DNA: TGTGCCAGCAGCTTTGGTGGACTCTACTATAATTCACCCCTCCACTTT
CDR3: CASSFGGLYYNSPLHF

size: many
J: TRBJ1-6
V: TRBV2
D: -
DNA: TGTGCCAGCAGGGACCGACAGGCTTCACCCCTCCACTTT
CDR3: CASRDRQASPLHF

size: many
J: TRBJ2-3
V: TRBV27
D: -
DNA: TGTGCCAGCAGAGCTACTGGAGATACGCAGTATTTT
CDR3: CASRATGDTQYF

size: few
J: TRBJ2-1
V: TRBV3-1
D: -
DNA: TGTGCCAGCAGCCCCCCCCCCTCCTACAATGAGCAGTTCTTC
CDR3: CASSPPPSYNEQFF

size: many
J: TRBJ1-6
V: TRBV20-1
D: -
DNA: TGCAGTGCTGGTACAAGGGGATATAATTCACCCCTCCACTTT
CDR3: CSAGTRGYNSPLHF

size: many
J: TRBJ1-1
V: TRBV6-5
D: -
DNA: TGTGCCAGCAGGGGCAGCGAAACTGAAGCTTTCTTT
CDR3: CASRGSETEAFF

size: many
J: TRBJ2-1
V: TRBV27
D: TRBD1
DNA: TGTGCCAGCAGTCCTCGGGACAGGGGACTATATACCTCTGGACAGCGTAGGTACAATGAGCAGTTCTTC
CDR3: CASSPRDRGLYTSGQRRYNEQFF

size: many
J: TRBJ2-5
V: TRBV6-6
D: -
DNA: TGTGCCAGCAGTCGGGGGTTTCAGGAGACCCAGTACTTC
CDR3: CASSRGFQETQYF

size: many
J: TRBJ2-5
V: TRBV20-1
D: -
DNA: TGCAGTGCTAAGACGCAGGTGCAAGAGACCCAGTACTTC
CDR3: CSAKTQVQETQYF

size: many
J: TRBJ1-4
V: TRBV6-1
D: -
DNA: TGTGCCAGCAGTGAATTTGCGGGGACCTTTATAAATGAAAAACTGTTTTTT
CDR3: CASSEFAGTFINEKLFF

size: -
J: TRBJ2-3
V: TRBV29-1
D: TRBD2
DNA: TGCAGCGTTGAAAGGGCTAGCGGGGGAACACGGGGCACAGATACGCAGTATTTT
CDR3: CSVERASGGTRGTDTQYF

size: -
J: TRBJ2-3
V: TRBV3-1
D: -
DNA: TGTGCCAGCAGCCCTCGGGGAATCAGCACAGATACGCAGTATTTT
CDR3: CASSPRGISTDTQYF

size: many
J: TRBJ2-1
V: TRBV12-3/TRBV12-4
D: -
DNA: TGTGCCAGCAGTTTAGTTGTAAACAATGAGCAGTTCTTC
CDR3: CASSLVVNNEQFF

size: many
J: TRBJ1-5
V: TRBV20-1
D: TRBD1
DNA: TGCAGTGCTAGAAATACAGGGGGCGTGGGCGGCAATCAGCCCCAGCATTTT
CDR3: CSARNTGGVGGNQPQHF

size: many
J: TRBJ1-1
V: TRBV29-1
D: -
DNA: TGCAGCGTTGACGGGGGGCCGCGAATGAAAAACACTGAAGCTTTCTTT
CDR3: CSVDGGPRMKNTEAFF

size: few
J: TRBJ1-2
V: TRBV18
D: -
DNA: TGTGCCAGCTCACCACCGTCTGGGAACAACTATGGCTACACCTTC
CDR3: CASSPPSGNNYGYTF

size: many
J: TRBJ1-5
V: TRBV12-3/TRBV12-4
D: -
DNA: TGTGCCAGCAGTTTAGGGGGGTATAGCAATCAGCCCCAGCATTTT
CDR3: CASSLGGYSNQPQHF

size: many
J: TRBJ1-2
V: TRBV5-6
D: -
DNA: TGTGCCAGCAGGATGTTAGGTTATGGCTACACCTTC
CDR3: CASRMLGYGYTF

size: many
J: TRBJ2-5
V: TRBV10-3
D: TRBD2
DNA: TGTGCCACGCTGGGGGTAGCGGGACAAGAGACCCAGTACTTC
CDR3: CATLGVAGQETQYF

size: many
J: TRBJ2-7
V: TRBV20-1
D: -
DNA: TGCAGTGCTGACCGGGACTTTCGGGGTCCTGCTTACGAGCAGTACTTC
CDR3: CSADRDFRGPAYEQYF

size: many
J: TRBJ2-3
V: TRBV2
D: TRBD2
DNA: TGTGCCAGCAGTAACGAGCGGGGTACGATTAATACGCAGTATTTT
CDR3: CASSNERGTINTQYF

size: -
J: TRBJ2-3
V: TRBV3-1
D: TRBD2
DNA: TGTGCCAGCAGCCGATCCGAGACCGGGACTAGCGGGGGTCCTAGCACAGATACGCAGTATTTT
CDR3: CASSRSETGTSGGPSTDTQYF

size: many
J: TRBJ2-6
V: TRBV5-6
D: TRBD1
DNA: TGTGCCAGCAGCTTGGCCTGGGGACAGGGAACAACTGGGGCCAACGTCCTGACTTTC
CDR3: CASSLAWGQGTTGANVLTF

size: many
J: TRBJ1-2
V: TRBV7-8
D: TRBD1
DNA: TGTGCCAGCAGCCAGCAGGGGGCGGGCTACACCTTC
CDR3: CASSQQGAGYTF

size: many
J: TRBJ2-5
V: TRBV28
D: -
DNA: TGTGCCAGCAGTTTAGAGGCTGGGGAAGAGACCCAGTACTTC
CDR3: CASSLEAGEETQYF

size: many
J: TRBJ1-2
V: TRBV12-3/TRBV12-4
D: TRBD1
DNA: TGTGCCAGCAGTTTTATCCAGGGGGCTGGCTACACCTTC
CDR3: CASSFIQGAGYTF

size: few
J: TRBJ1-4
V: TRBV7-6
D: -
DNA: TGTGCCAGCAGCTTAATCGGAGCAGCAACTAATGAAAAACTGTTTTTT
CDR3: CASSLIGAATNEKLFF

size: few
J: TRBJ2-7
V: TRBV20-1
D: TRBD1
DNA: TGCAGTGGTTCGGGGACAGGGGGGTACGAGCAGTACTTC
CDR3: CSGSGTGGYEQYF

size: many
J: TRBJ1-5
V: TRBV6-1
D: -
DNA: TGTGCCAGCAGTGTTGTTAGGGGGGGTCAGCCCCAGCATTTT
CDR3: CASSVVRGGQPQHF

size: many
J: TRBJ2-3
V: TRBV10-3
D: -
DNA: TGTGCCATCAGTGAGTCGGTTGGGCCTACTGGGACAGATACGCAGTATTTT
CDR3: CAISESVGPTGTDTQYF

size: -
J: TRBJ2-2
V: TRBV2
D: TRBD1
DNA: TGTGCCAGCACTTGGGACAGGGGGCTGACCGGGGAGCTGTTTTTT
CDR3: CASTWDRGLTGELFF

size: many
J: TRBJ2-7
V: TRBV12-3/TRBV12-4
D: TRBD2
DNA: TGTGCCAGCAGTTTCTTAGCGGGAAACGCCTACGAGCAGTACTTC
CDR3: CASSFLAGNAYEQYF

size: once
J: TRBJ2-3
V: TRBV9
D: TRBD2
DNA: TGTGCCAGCAGCGTGAACGGACTAGCGCCTAGCACAGATACGCAGTATTTT
CDR3: CASSVNGLAPSTDTQYF

size: many
J: TRBJ1-6
V: TRBV20-1
D: TRBD1
DNA: TGCAGTGCTAGGAACCCGGGACAGACAAATTCACCCCTCCACTTT
CDR3: CSARNPGQTNSPLHF

size: few
J: TRBJ1-6
V: TRBV20-1
D: -
DNA: TGCAGTGCGCGAATGGGAGGGGGGGGGTCACCCCTCCACTTT
CDR3: CSARMGGGGSPLHF

size: many
J: TRBJ1-2
V: TRBV20-1
D: TRBD1
DNA: TGCAGTGCTAGAGATCTAAACAGGGGGCCTGGCTACACCTTC
CDR3: CSARDLNRGPGYTF

size: many
J: TRBJ2-3
V: TRBV29-1
D: -
DNA: TGCAGCTTTTCCCTAGCGCCCACAGATACGCAGTATTTT
CDR3: CSFSLAPTDTQYF